This TCR beta chain was retrieved from a study of control samples from healthy donors and cancer patients. V was pared by 3 bases and J by 5 bases, with 11 bases of the junction left unmatched. Per germline, CDR1 KGHSH and CDR2 LQKENI. This CDR3 comprises 18 residues. The repertoire was sequenced with immunoSEQ multiplex PCR; TCRdb's copy has only in-frame clones and lacks some. The table lists around 55,000 clones, roughly nine tenths of them singletons, with more than 1.5% in the top ten. Specimen: PBMCs. The J gene is TRBJ2-5, the V gene TRBV18; TRBD2 matches at 14 bases. This TCR came from a man aged 40-49 years with colorectal cancer. The CDR3 region has the DNA TGTGCCAGCTCACCGAACATAGGGACTAGCGGGAGTGGGGAGACCCAGTACTTC. Amino acid sequence: CASSPNIGTSGSGETQYF. Full variable domain (remainder filled in from reference TRBV18 and TRBJ2-5): NAGVMQNPRHLVRRRGQEARLRCSPMKGHSHVYWYRQLPEEGLKFMVYLQKENIIDESGMPKERFSAEFPKEGPSILRIQQVVRGDSAAYFCASSPNIGTSGSGETQYFGPGTRLLVL.